The clone carrying this TCR beta chain was found a few times. This specimen belongs to a study of low-dose radiotherapy and immunotherapy resistance in tumors. The time point: before trial treatment. First-strand cDNA relied on TRAV- and TRBV-specific primers spanning alpha and beta chains. TCRs were put through roughly 19 PCR cycles of amplification with Phusion. A constant-region primer and the V-primer adapter served as the primer pair. TCRdb passed the reads through MiXCR, listing each CDR3 protein once. The profile shows 75,000 to 95,000 distinct CDR3 sequences, roughly a tenth of them singletons. Here the sequenced sample was PBMCs, taken before treatment. The clonotype was recovered from a male donor with prostate cancer.

The CDR3 nucleotides read TGTGCCAGCAGTTACACCGGTAGTCAGCCCCAGCATTTT. Amino acid sequence: CASSYTGSQPQHF. The chain employs TRBV6-5 and TRBJ1-5; D not resolved. Trimming pared 2 bases from V and 6 bases from J, leaving 8 bases between. This CDR3 is built from 13 residues. Germline V gene sequence: CDR1 MNHEY, CDR2 SVGAGI.